These 3 T cell receptor beta chains came from one sample sequenced in a study of T-cell memory formation after mild COVID-19. TCRdb independently ran MiXCR on the 5' RACE reads; one entry per CDR3 protein. Of about 360,000 distinct CDR3 sequences detected, roughly an eighth appear once; the ten largest clones hold around 22%. Sequenced sample: PBMCs or a T cell subset sorted from them (not recorded which). These receptors all stem from a man between 18 and 35 years old who had mild COVID-19 (a few samples of this study predate the infection). Cell type and time point are not known.

Ten or more counts support this clonotype. This sequence joins TRBV6-6 and TRBJ2-7, with D possibly matching TRBD2 (6 bases). Trimming shortened V by 5 bases and J by 4 bases, and 18 bases separated the two germline ends. Germline-derived CDR1 and CDR2 are MNHNY and SVGAGI (reference sequence). There are 15 residues in the CDR3. CDR3 in amino acids: CASSAPGLPGYEQYF. The DNA of the CDR3 is TGTGCCAGCAGTGCGCCGGGACTTCCAGGGTACGAGCAGTACTTC.

This clonotype was observed a handful of times. The V and J genes are TRBV4-1 and TRBJ2-3; D is unclear. Germline V gene data show CDR1 as MGHRA and CDR2 as YSYEKL. Trimming shortened V by 5 bases and J by 2 bases, and 8 bases separated the two germline ends. The CDR3 has 13 residues. Here the CDR3 reads CASSGQNTDTQYF. The CDR3 DNA reads TGCGCCAGCAGCGGGCAGAACACAGATACGCAGTATTTT.

The gene calls are TRBV27 and TRBJ2-5; 9 bases align to TRBD1. There are 14 residues in the CDR3. Germline V gene lookup returns CDR1 MNHEY and CDR2 SMNVEV (reference sequence). J gave up 5 bases and V 5 bases, and 6 bases lay outside the gene matches. DNA for the CDR3: TGTGCCAGCAGTCGGACAGGGGATTGGGAGACCCAGTACTTC. Translated: CASSRTGDWETQYF.